This TCR beta chain derives from a study of shared clonotypes between healthy human individuals. Study-level points and caveats: It was anticipated that sequencing depth would influence how many clonotypes donors shared. With few donors, the genetic and exposure-history diversity represented was limited.

CD8 cells regarded as naive lacked CD45RO, were positively chosen for CCR7, and omitted terminally differentiated effector memory CD45RA+ cells. Note on this clone: The target antigen is unknown.

Measured with immunoSEQ multiplex PCR; TCRdb has only the in-frame clones, and not every one. This table has about 2.1 million clones, roughly 91% appearing once. Germline V gene lookup returns CDR1 MNHEY and CDR2 SMNVEV (reference sequence). The CDR3 is 14 residues long. V was shortened by 5 bases and J by 0 bases, with 8 bases between the two germline ends. The receptor's source is a young man in good health. Some clones in this sample may be carry-over from other donors' samples. This chain uses TRBV27 with TRBJ1-5; D remains unclear. The sample comprised naive CD8+ T cells from PBMCs. The chain's CDR3 is CASSQRDSNQPQHF. The CDR3 region has the DNA TGTGCCAGCAGTCAGAGGGATAGCAATCAGCCCCAGCATTTT.